The present T cell receptor (beta chain) was sequenced within a study of blood T cells in healthy people across ages. Primed by a sample-barcoded 5' primer and a J-beta primer mix, a second PCR proceeded for 7 to 11 cycles. All samples gave at least 3 million CDR3-containing paired-end reads. One entry per CDR3 protein, called by TCRdb with MiXCR from the 5' RACE reads. The table records 1.5 million or so distinct CDR3 sequences, about 40% of them present only once. It was roughly 10 milliliters of peripheral blood that were drawn from each donor. With V trimmed by 4 bases and J by 9 bases, 13 bases remained unmatched. The CDR3 covers 15 residues. The germline V gene has CDR1 SGHRS and CDR2 YFSETQ. This clonotype was seen a handful of times.

The chain joins TRBV5-1 to TRBJ2-3; 8 bases agree with TRBD2. The sequence came from a woman aged 18-29 years in good health. The sequenced sample consisted of blood. This chain's CDR3 is CASSPKEAGGPTQYF. CDR3 DNA: TGCGCCAGCAGCCCTAAGGAGGCGGGAGGCCCAACGCAGTATTTT.